This TCR beta chain was recorded in a study of identical twins (dated by TCRdb to about 2016). With respect to the entire study: TCR alpha and beta repertoires from monozygotic twins, unrelated adults of various ages and cord blood were deep-sequenced to test whether fetal clonotypes persist. To rule out contamination, the twin experiments were replicated at different times with different library preparation protocols.

The study at large found these results: Fewer insertions were carried by abundant cord blood beta clonotypes; a weaker similar trend was observed in young adult naive repertoires, while no such trend was observed in memory repertoires. The excess sharing between twins in beta out-of-frame sequences was weaker because fewer shared sequences reduced the signal-to-noise ratio. Recombination models systematically underestimated out-of-frame TCR alpha sharing in monozygotic twins but agreed with sharing between unrelated individuals. Out-of-frame TCR alpha sequences shared between twins showed an excess of low generation-probability sequences compared with coincidental sharing between unrelated individuals. Zero-insertion analyses could be partly confounded by invariant T cells such as MAIT and iNKT, although diverse VJ usage argued against such confounding for most clonotypes. Conclusions relied on cross-sectional statistical analysis, since the same donors could not be followed over many years.

All donors were healthy Caucasians. The twin cohort consisted of three pairs of female monozygotic twins, all aged about 18 to 29 years. CD4+ and CD8+ T cell populations were isolated with positive isolation kits from Invitrogen. Concerning this clonotype itself: It has no known antigen specificity. No quality values exist for individual bases; no much larger clone is one base distant.

The receptor library was made with 5' RACE. TCRdb names Illumina HiSeq 2000 as the instrument used. Template switching added a universal primer binding site, and the final cDNA carried a unique molecular identifier that allowed TCR cDNA molecules to be counted accurately. First-strand cDNA for TCR alpha and beta chains was synthesized from specific primers in the conserved constant-segment region. To control for contamination, each cDNA library was double barcoded with a SMART-Mk sample barcode plus Illumina barcodes. TruSeq adapter sequences, together with Illumina sample barcodes, were added in two successive PCR steps. The Illumina HiSeq platform was used with custom primers to sequence TCR alpha and beta cDNA libraries. As for the authors' bioinformatics: MiGEC processed the raw reads to extract unique molecular identifiers, while MiXCR was used to determine the CDR3 positions. For each individual, recombination models were inferred using an EM algorithm with the repgenHMM and IGoR tools. Shared clonotype analysis was performed with the tcR package in R, normalizing sharing by the product of cloneset sizes. Out-of-frame nonproductive sequences were analyzed to study raw recombination free of thymic and clonal selection effects. TCRdb passed the public sequencing reads through fastp at Q25 and MiXCR, retaining productive beta sequences. Every entry covers one CDR3 protein and lists the most common genes and DNA from its rows. The V and J calls shown here were made by TCRdb, not taken from the authors' results. The sample table shows about 340,000 distinct CDR3 sequences, and roughly 12% are seen once. The ten largest clones add up to approximately 7.9% of the sample.

These data also featured in a second study, about yellow fever vaccine responses in identical twins. Per that second paper: According to the authors, in identical twins the way T cells responded to vaccination appeared partly convergent and partly personalized. In the study, vaccine-responding T cell clones were precisely tracked in identical twins.

The receptor was isolated from a woman younger than 30 in good health. Sequenced input: CD8+ T cells sorted from blood.

The CDR3 region: CASSFDTKETQYF. The bases are TGTGCCAGCTCGTTTGATACAAAAGAGACCCAGTACTTC. The rearrangement combines TRBV6-2 or TRBV6-3 with TRBJ2-5; too little of a D gene remains to name it. There are 13 amino acids in the CDR3, from cysteine to phenylalanine inclusive. Here the CDR3 DNA is all that survives: 39 bases in frame from base 1. The germline V gene supplies CDR1 MNHEY and CDR2 SVGEGT. The germline ends are 13 bases apart after V is trimmed by 8 bases and J by 3 bases.